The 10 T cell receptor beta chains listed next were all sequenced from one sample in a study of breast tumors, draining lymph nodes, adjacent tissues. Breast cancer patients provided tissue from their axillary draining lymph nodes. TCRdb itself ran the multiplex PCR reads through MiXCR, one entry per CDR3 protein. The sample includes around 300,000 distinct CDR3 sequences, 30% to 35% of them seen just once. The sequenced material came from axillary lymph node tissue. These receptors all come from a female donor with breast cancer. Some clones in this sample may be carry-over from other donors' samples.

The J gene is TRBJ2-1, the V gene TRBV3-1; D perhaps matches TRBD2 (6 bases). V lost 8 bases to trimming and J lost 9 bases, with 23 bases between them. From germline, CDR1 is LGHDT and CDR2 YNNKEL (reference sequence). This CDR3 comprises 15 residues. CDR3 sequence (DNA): TGTGCCAGCCAAAAAAGGGGTAGCGGTTCATTTGAGCAGTTCTTC. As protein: CASQKRGSGSFEQFF.

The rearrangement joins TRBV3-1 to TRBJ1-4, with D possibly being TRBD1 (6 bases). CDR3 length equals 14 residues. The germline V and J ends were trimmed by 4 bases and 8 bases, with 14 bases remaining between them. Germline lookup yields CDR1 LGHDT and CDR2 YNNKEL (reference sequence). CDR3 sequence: CASSPYRDGEKLFF. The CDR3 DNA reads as TGTGCCAGCAGCCCTTACAGGGACGGGGAAAAACTGTTTTTT.

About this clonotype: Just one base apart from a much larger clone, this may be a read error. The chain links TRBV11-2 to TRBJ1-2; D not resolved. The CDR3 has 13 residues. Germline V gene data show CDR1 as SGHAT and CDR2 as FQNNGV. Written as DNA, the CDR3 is TGCGCCAGCAGCCAAGTCCAGGCGTATGGCTACACCTTC. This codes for CASSQVQAYGYTF.

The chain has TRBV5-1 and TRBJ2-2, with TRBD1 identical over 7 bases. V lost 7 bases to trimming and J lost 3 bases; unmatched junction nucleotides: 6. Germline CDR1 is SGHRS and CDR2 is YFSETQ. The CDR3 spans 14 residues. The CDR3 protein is CASADRAYTGELFF. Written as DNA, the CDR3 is TGCGCCAGCGCCGACAGGGCTTACACCGGGGAGCTGTTTTTT. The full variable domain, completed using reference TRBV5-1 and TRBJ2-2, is KAGVTQTPRYLIKTRGQQVTLSCSPISGHRSVSWYQQTPGQGLQFLFEYFSETQRNKGNFPGRFSGRQFSNSRSEMNVSTLELGDSALYLCASADRAYTGELFFGEGSRLTVL.

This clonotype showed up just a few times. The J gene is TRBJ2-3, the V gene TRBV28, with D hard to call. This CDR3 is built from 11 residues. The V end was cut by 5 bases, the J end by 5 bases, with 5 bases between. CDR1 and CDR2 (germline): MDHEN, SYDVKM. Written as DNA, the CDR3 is TGTGCCAGCAGTGAAAAAGATACGCAGTATTTT. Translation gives CASSEKDTQYF.

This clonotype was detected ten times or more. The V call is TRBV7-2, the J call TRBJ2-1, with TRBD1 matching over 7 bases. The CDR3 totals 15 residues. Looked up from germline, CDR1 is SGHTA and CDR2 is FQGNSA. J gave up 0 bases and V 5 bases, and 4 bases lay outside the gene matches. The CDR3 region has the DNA TGTGCCAGCAGCGATCGACAGGGCTCCTACAATGAGCAGTTCTTC. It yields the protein CASSDRQGSYNEQFF.

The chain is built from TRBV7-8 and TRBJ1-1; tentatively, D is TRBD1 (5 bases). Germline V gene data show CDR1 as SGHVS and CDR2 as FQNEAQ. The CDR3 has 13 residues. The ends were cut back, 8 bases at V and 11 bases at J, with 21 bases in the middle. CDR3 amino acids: CASGQAGLMRAFF. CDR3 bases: TGTGCCAGCGGCCAGGCGGGACTAATGAGGGCTTTCTTT.

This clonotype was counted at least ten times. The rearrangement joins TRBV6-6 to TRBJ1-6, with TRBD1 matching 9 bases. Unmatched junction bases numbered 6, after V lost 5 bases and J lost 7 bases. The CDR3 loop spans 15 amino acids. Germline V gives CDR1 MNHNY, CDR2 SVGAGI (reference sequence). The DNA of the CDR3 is TGTGCCAGCAGTCCCCGAGGGACAGGGAATTCACCCCTCCACTTT. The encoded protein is CASSPRGTGNSPLHF.

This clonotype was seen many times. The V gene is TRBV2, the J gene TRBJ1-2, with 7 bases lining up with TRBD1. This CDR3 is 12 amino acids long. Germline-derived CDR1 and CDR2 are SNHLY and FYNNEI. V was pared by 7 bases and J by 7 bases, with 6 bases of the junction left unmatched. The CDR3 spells CASTRQGGGYTF. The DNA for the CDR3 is TGTGCCAGCACAAGACAGGGAGGTGGCTACACCTTC.

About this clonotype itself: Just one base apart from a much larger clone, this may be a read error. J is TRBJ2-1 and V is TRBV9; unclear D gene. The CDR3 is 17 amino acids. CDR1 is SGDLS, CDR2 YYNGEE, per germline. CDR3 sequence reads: CASSESRSHTSYNGQFF. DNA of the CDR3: TGTGCCAGCAGCGAGTCCAGGTCCCACACCTCTTACAATGGGCAGTTCTTC.